The 15 T cell receptor beta chains below all came from one sample that was sequenced in a study of T cells in Graves' hyperthyroidism and ophthalmopathy. RNA transcripts provided the source from which TCR beta CDR3 regions were amplified. TCR CDR3 underwent first-round RT-PCR with the HTBI primer set. Using its own MiXCR run on the multiplex PCR reads, TCRdb lists one record per CDR3 protein. The repertoire holds 500,000 to 750,000 distinct CDR3 sequences, with approximately 15% as singletons. Sequenced: blood. The receptors originated from a woman aged 18-29 years with Graves' ophthalmopathy.

This clonotype was recorded at least ten times. The gene calls are TRBV11-1 and TRBJ2-7; D ambiguous. This CDR3 comprises 13 residues. The germline V gene encodes CDR1 SGHAT and CDR2 FQDESV (reference sequence). The V end was cut by 7 bases, the J end by 6 bases, with 16 bases between. CDR3 residues: CASTGLADREQYF. CDR3 nucleotide sequence: TGTGCCAGCACAGGCTTGGCCGACCGCGAGCAGTACTTC.

This clonotype occurred a few times. The chain combines TRBV19 with TRBJ1-5; tentative D call: TRBD1 (5 bases). Germline V gene sequence: CDR1 LNHDA, CDR2 SQIVND (reference sequence). This CDR3 is built from 15 residues. V lost 3 bases and J 0 bases, leaving 9 bases between the germline ends. The CDR3 loop reads CASSIGGGSNQPQHF. DNA of the CDR3: TGTGCCAGTAGTATCGGGGGGGGTAGCAATCAGCCCCAGCATTTT. The full variable domain, in which reference TRBV19 and TRBJ1-5 provide the parts outside the CDR3, is DGGITQSPKYLFRKEGQNVTLSCEQNLNHDAMYWYRQDPGQGLRLIYYSQIVNDFQKGDIAEGYSVSREKKESFPLTVTSAQKNPTAFYLCASSIGGGSNQPQHFGDGTRLSIL.

Only a few counts were recorded for this clonotype. The chain is built from TRBV30 and TRBJ2-5, with a tentative D call TRBD2 (5 bases). With 3 bases removed from V and 5 bases from J, the gap between germline ends came to 16 bases. This CDR3 region has 14 residues. Germline V CDR1 and CDR2: GTSNPN, SVGIG (reference sequence). The CDR3 spells CAWSVTSGGETQYF. The CDR3 nucleotides are TGTGCCTGGAGCGTGACTTCGGGCGGGGAGACCCAGTACTTC.

This clonotype was observed a few times. The chain employs TRBV6-1 and TRBJ2-3, with 7 positions matching TRBD2. This CDR3 spans 17 amino acids. CDR1 is MNHNS, CDR2 SASEGT, per germline. With V trimmed by 2 bases and J by 0 bases, 8 bases remained unmatched. The CDR3 region is CASSEREGRASTDTQYF. The CDR3, as DNA: TGTGCCAGCAGTGAAAGGGAGGGGCGGGCGAGCACAGATACGCAGTATTTT.

This clonotype has only a few counts. The chain carries TRBV6-1 and TRBJ1-2, with TRBD1 matching 7 bases. Germline V lookup: CDR1 MNHNS, CDR2 SASEGT. The V segment lost 6 bases and the J segment 7 bases; nucleotides outside the gene matches: 8. The CDR3 totals 13 residues. The CDR3 here is CASSSGTDGGYTF. CDR3 bases: TGTGCCAGCAGCTCCGGGACAGATGGTGGCTACACCTTC.

The rearrangement uses TRBV28 and TRBJ2-3; D gene uncertain. The CDR3 runs to 16 residues. Per germline, CDR1 MDHEN and CDR2 SYDVKM. V gave up 6 bases and J gave up 7 bases, with 23 bases separating them. The CDR3 sequence: CASSRSRPASTYTQYF. The DNA of the CDR3 is TGTGCCAGCAGCCGCTCGAGACCCGCTTCCACCTATACGCAGTATTTT.

This clonotype has ten or more counts. J is TRBJ1-5 and V is TRBV6-2 or TRBV6-3; no definite D call. Deletions cut 5 bases from V and 5 bases from J, with 19 bases between. The CDR3 loop spans 16 amino acids. Germline CDR1 and CDR2: MNHEY and SVGEGT. The CDR3 reads CASSHIEGPRYQPQHF. The CDR3 nucleotides read TGTGCCAGCAGTCATATCGAGGGTCCCAGATATCAGCCCCAGCATTTT.

This clonotype was counted a few times. This chain uses TRBV28 with TRBJ1-5; D remains unclear. This CDR3 region has 15 residues. From germline, CDR1 is MDHEN and CDR2 SYDVKM. V was cut by 3 bases and J by 2 bases, with 11 bases left in between. DNA of the CDR3: TGTGCCAGCAGTTTTGAGGGAGTGCGCAATCAGCCCCAGCATTTT. Residues: CASSFEGVRNQPQHF.

This clonotype has ten or more counts. V is TRBV30 and J is TRBJ2-7, with 7 bases fitting TRBD2. The V segment lost 5 bases and the J segment 0 bases; nucleotides outside the gene matches: 7. The CDR3 has 14 amino acids. CDR1 GTSNPN and CDR2 SVGIG come from the germline V gene (reference sequence). The CDR3 region is CAWEGRASSYEQYF. In nucleotides, the CDR3 is TGTGCCTGGGAAGGGAGGGCGAGCTCCTACGAGCAGTACTTC.

The chain combines TRBV7-2 with TRBJ2-5, with 7 bases matching TRBD2. J lost 0 bases, V lost 5 bases, and 12 bases had no gene match. The CDR3 covers 17 residues. Germline loops: CDR1 SGHTA, CDR2 FQGNSA. The CDR3 nucleotides are TGTGCCAGCAGCCAAGAGCCCTGGGGGGGAAACCAAGAGACCCAGTACTTC. This sequence encodes CASSQEPWGGNQETQYF.

In its sample, this clonotype was seen many times. This chain connects TRBV27 to TRBJ2-7; 8 bases map to TRBD1. V was clipped by 5 bases and J by 2 bases; unmatched bases: 5. CDR1 MNHEY and CDR2 SMNVEV come from the germline V gene (reference sequence). CDR3 length: 14 amino acids. CDR3: CASSDTGGTYEQYF. The DNA of the CDR3 is TGTGCCAGCAGTGACACAGGGGGGACCTACGAGCAGTACTTC.

This clonotype was recorded only once. This may be a read error, as it is one base from a much larger clone. This rearrangement joins TRBV6-2 or TRBV6-3 to TRBJ2-1; TRBD2 aligns across 9 bases. There are 17 residues in the CDR3. V lost 10 bases to trimming and J lost 10 bases; unmatched junction nucleotides: 23. Germline V gene data show CDR1 as MNHEY and CDR2 as SVGEGT. The CDR3 loop reads CATPGGPRTSASYEQFF. CDR3 nucleotides: TGTGCCACGCCAGGGGGGCCGCGGACTAGCGCCTCCTACGAGCAGTTCTTC.

The chain links TRBV9 to TRBJ2-1; tentative D call: TRBD2 (5 bases). The V end lost 6 bases, the J end lost 7 bases, and 14 bases lay between the germline ends. Germline V CDR1 and CDR2: SGDLS, YYNGEE. CDR3 length: 13 amino acids. DNA for the CDR3: TGTGCCAGCAACGACGGGGTAGAGAATGAGCAGTTCTTC. Protein: CASNDGVENEQFF.

J is TRBJ2-7 and V is TRBV19, with D perhaps matching TRBD1 (6 bases). The V end was cut by 5 bases, the J end by 3 bases, with 23 bases between. The germline gives CDR1 LNHDA, CDR2 SQIVND (reference sequence). CDR3 length: 17 amino acids. CDR3 in DNA: TGTGCCAGTAGTTTCATACCGACAGGAGCGCGGGTCTACGAGCAGTACTTC. It is translated as CASSFIPTGARVYEQYF.

About this clonotype itself: A much larger clone differs from this one at a single base, so this may be a read error. The J gene is TRBJ1-2, the V gene TRBV6-1; D might be TRBD1 (6 bases). The length of the CDR3 is 13 residues. CDR1 and CDR2 (germline): MNHNS, SASEGT. The CDR3 nucleotides read TGTACCAGCAGGAGGACAGATACTTATGGCTACACCTTC. It yields the protein CTSRRTDTYGYTF.